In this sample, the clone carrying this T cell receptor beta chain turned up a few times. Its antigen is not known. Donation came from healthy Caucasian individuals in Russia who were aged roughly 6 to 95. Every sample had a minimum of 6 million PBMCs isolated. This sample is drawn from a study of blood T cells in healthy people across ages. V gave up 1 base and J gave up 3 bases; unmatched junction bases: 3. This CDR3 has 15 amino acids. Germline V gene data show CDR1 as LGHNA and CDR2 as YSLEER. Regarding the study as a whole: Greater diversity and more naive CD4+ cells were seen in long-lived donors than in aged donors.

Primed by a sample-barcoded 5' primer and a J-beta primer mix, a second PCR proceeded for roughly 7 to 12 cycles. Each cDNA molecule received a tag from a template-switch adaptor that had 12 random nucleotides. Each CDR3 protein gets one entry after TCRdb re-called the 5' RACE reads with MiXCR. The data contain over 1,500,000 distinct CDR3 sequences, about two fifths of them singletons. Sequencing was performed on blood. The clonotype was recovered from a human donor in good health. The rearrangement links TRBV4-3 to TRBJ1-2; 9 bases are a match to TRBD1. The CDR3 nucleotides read TGCGCCAGCAGCCAAGGAGGGACAGGGTACTATGGCTACACCTTC. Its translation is CASSQGGTGYYGYTF.